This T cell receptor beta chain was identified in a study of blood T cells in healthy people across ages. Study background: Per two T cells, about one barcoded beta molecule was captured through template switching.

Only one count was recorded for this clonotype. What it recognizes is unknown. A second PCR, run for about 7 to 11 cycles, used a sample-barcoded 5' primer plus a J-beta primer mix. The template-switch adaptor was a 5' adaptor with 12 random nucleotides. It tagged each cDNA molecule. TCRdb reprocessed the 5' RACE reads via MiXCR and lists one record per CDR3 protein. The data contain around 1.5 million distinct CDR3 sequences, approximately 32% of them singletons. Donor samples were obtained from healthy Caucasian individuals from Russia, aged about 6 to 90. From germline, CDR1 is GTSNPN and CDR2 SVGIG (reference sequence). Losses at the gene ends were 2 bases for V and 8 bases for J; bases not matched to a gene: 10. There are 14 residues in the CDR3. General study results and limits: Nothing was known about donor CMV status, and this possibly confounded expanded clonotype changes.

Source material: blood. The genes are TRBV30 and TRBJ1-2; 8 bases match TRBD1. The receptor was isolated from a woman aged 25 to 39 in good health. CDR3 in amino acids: CAWSPGTGLQGYTF. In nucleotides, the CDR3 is TGTGCCTGGAGTCCCGGGACAGGATTGCAGGGCTACACCTTC.